The source of this T cell receptor (beta chain) is a study of T-cell reconstitution after alpha-beta-depleted transplantation in children. On this clonotype itself: Its cognate antigen is unknown.

Overall study results and limits: T-cell counts and diversity at one year post-transplant came mainly from newly produced T cells.

Preparation of the TCRbeta library involved a method that used unique molecular identifiers. MiXCR, run by TCRdb on the PCR reads, gives a single entry per CDR3 protein. The table shows over 90,000 distinct CDR3 sequences, with about 6.8% occurring only once. The V gene lost 6 bases and the J gene lost 2 bases, with 11 bases spanning the gap. The CDR3 is 15 residues long. The chain uses TRBV12-3 or TRBV12-4 and TRBJ2-6; D gene ambiguous. The clonotype originates from a boy aged 2 to 10 with acute lymphoblastic leukemia, due to receive a stem cell transplant. The material was PBMCs, obtained before TCRalphabeta/CD19-depleted stem cell transplant. In nucleotides, the CDR3 is TGTGCCAGCAGCCGAGGATACACTGGGGCCAACGTCCTGACTTTC. Translation gives CASSRGYTGANVLTF.